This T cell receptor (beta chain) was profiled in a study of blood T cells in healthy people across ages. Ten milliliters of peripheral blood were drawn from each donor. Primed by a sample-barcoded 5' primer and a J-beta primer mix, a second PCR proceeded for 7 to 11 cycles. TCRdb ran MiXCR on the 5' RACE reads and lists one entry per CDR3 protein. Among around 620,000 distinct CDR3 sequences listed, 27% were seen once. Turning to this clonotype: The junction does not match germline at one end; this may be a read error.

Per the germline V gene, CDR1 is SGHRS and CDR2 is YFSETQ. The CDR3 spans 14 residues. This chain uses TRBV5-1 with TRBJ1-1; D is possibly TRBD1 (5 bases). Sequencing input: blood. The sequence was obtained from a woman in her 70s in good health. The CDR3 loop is CTSSLDSWNTEAFF. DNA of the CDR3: TGCACCAGCAGCCTCGACAGCTGGAACACTGAAGCTTTCTTT.